This T cell receptor beta chain was retrieved from a study of shared clonotypes between healthy human individuals. Assay used: immunoSEQ multiplex PCR; TCRdb lists only in-frame clones, some missing. The sample lists 900,000 to 1,200,000 clones; 75% to 85% were seen once. The CDR3 loop spans 14 amino acids. CDR1 MNHNY and CDR2 SVGAGI come from the germline V gene (reference sequence). As to this clone: With only one base between it and a far larger clone, this is likely a read error. The sample has other DNA sequences that encode this CDR3 too.

The TCR originated in a man younger than 35 in good health. Some clones in this sample may be carry-over from other donors' samples. The V and J genes are TRBV6-6 and TRBJ2-2; D could derive from TRBD1 or TRBD2 (5 bases each). The specimen sequenced was memory CD4+ T cells from PBMCs. Subset specified: CD45RA-negative fraction. Here the CDR3 reads CASRSGTDTGELFF. CDR3 bases: TGTGCCAGCAGGTCAGGGACGGACACCGGGGAGCTGTTTTTC.